The 18 T cell receptor beta chains below were found in one sample sequenced in a study of blood T cell repertoires in COVID-19. TCRdb keeps only in-frame clones here, not all; method: immunoSEQ multiplex PCR. The data contain fewer than 95,000 clones, around 72% of them singletons. Source material: peripheral blood. The receptors here all came from a woman of 80 years or more with acute or convalescent COVID-19.

The V call is TRBV6-5, the J call TRBJ1-1; 10 positions agree with TRBD1. The CDR3 consists of 14 residues. The germline CDR1 and CDR2 sequences are MNHEY and SVGAGI. Trimming cost V 2 bases and J 5 bases; bases outside gene matches: 2. CDR3 sequence (DNA): TGTGCCAGCAGTTACGGGACAGGGGAGACTGAAGCTTTCTTT. Amino acids: CASSYGTGETEAFF.

The chain links TRBV10-3 to TRBJ2-1, with 9 positions matching TRBD2. Germline V gene lookup returns CDR1 ENHRY and CDR2 SYGVKD. The CDR3 consists of 13 residues. V gave up 6 bases and J gave up 8 bases; unmatched junction bases: 5. The CDR3 bases are TGTGCCATCAGGATGACTAGCGGCCATGAGCAGTTCTTC. This translates into CAIRMTSGHEQFF.

The rearrangement uses TRBV3-1 (or the pseudogene TRBV3-2) and TRBJ1-1; 9 bases agree with TRBD1. CDR1 and CDR2 (germline): LGHDT, YNNKEL (reference sequence). The CDR3 length is 14 residues. V lost 3 bases to trimming and J lost 6 bases; unmatched junction nucleotides: 5. The CDR3 nucleotides are TGTGCCAGCAGCCAGATTGGGACAGGGTCTGAAGCTTTCTTT. This sequence encodes CASSQIGTGSEAFF.

The CDR3: CASRLTGGGGYTF. The CDR3 nucleotides read TGTGCCAGCAGATTAACAGGGGGCGGTGGCTACACCTTC. The chain combines TRBV5-8 with TRBJ1-2; 9 bases line up with TRBD1. The CDR3 sequence is 13 residues long. The germline V gene encodes CDR1 SGHTS and CDR2 YDEGEE. V shed 5 bases and J 7 bases; nucleotides not matched to a gene: 6.

This chain uses TRBV6-6 with TRBJ1-2; 9 nucleotides align to TRBD1. With 4 bases clipped from V and 7 bases from J, the junction kept 7 bases outside the gene matches. CDR1 and CDR2 (germline): MNHNY, SVGAGI (reference sequence). This CDR3 is 14 amino acids long. This CDR3 is CASSSLTGGLGYTF. As DNA, the CDR3 is TGTGCCAGCAGTTCCTTGACAGGGGGGCTTGGCTACACCTTC.

This chain uses TRBV18 with TRBJ1-5; D might be TRBD1 (5 bases). This CDR3 region has 17 residues. V was shortened by 3 bases and J by 3 bases, with 18 bases between the two germline ends. Germline V gene data show CDR1 as KGHSH and CDR2 as LQKENI. In nucleotides, the CDR3 is TGTGCCAGCTCACCGGCAGGGAAAGGGTTTGACAATCAGCCCCAGCATTTT. Translating it yields CASSPAGKGFDNQPQHF.

The chain has TRBV1 and TRBJ1-1; TRBD1 is taken as the D call from the table, unchecked against the DNA. TRBV1 is reported as a pseudogene. The CDR3 consists of 13 residues. CDR3 nucleotide sequence: TGCACCAGCAGCCAATACAGGAACACTGAAGCTTTCTTT. Protein: CTSSQYRNTEAFF.

V gene TRBV19 combines with J gene TRBJ1-6; 8 bases fit TRBD1. The V gene's germline CDR1 is LNHDA and CDR2 SQIVND (reference sequence). The J segment lost 10 bases and the V segment lost 1 base, leaving 9 bases of the junction unmatched. There are 16 residues in the CDR3. The CDR3 is CASSIGADRASSPLHF. In nucleotides, the CDR3 is TGTGCCAGTAGTATAGGGGCGGACAGGGCGTCGTCACCCCTCCACTTT.

The chain carries TRBV30 and TRBJ2-7; D is possibly TRBD2 (5 bases). Germline V lookup: CDR1 GTSNPN, CDR2 SVGIG (reference sequence). The CDR3 covers 12 residues. Between the trimmed V and J ends, which lost 3 bases and 4 bases, there was a span of 10 bases. CDR3 nucleotide sequence: TGTGCCTGGAGCGCCGGAGGATACGAGCAGTACTTC. Residues: CAWSAGGYEQYF.

This clone showed up just a few times. This CDR3 is also generated by other DNA sequences in the sample. The rearrangement joins TRBV5-1 to TRBJ2-7; a weak D match, TRBD2 (5 bases). Between the trimmed V and J ends, which lost 0 bases and 2 bases, there was a span of 6 bases. The V gene's germline CDR1 is SGHRS and CDR2 YFSETQ. This CDR3 is 13 amino acids long. This CDR3 reads CASSLDGAYEQYF. The CDR3 DNA reads TGCGCCAGCAGCTTGGACGGGGCCTACGAGCAGTACTTC.

The V gene is TRBV18, the J gene TRBJ1-1; a weak D match, TRBD1 (5 bases). V lost 3 bases and J 1 base, leaving 12 bases between the germline ends. CDR3 size: 15 residues. CDR1 is KGHSH, CDR2 LQKENI, per germline. The CDR3 coding sequence is TGTGCCAGCTCACCTCCCTTCGGACAGAACACTGAAGCTTTCTTT. This gives the protein CASSPPFGQNTEAFF.

This chain joins TRBV4-1 and TRBJ1-4; TRBD1 aligns across 11 bases. The length of the CDR3 is 17 residues. The J segment lost 8 bases and the V segment lost 4 bases, leaving 12 bases of the junction unmatched. From germline, CDR1 is MGHRA and CDR2 YSYEKL. For the CDR3, the DNA is TGCGCCAGCAGCCCTCTCGGACAGGGGGCTCGAGGGGAAAAACTGTTTTTT. Translated, it gives CASSPLGQGARGEKLFF.

The chain employs TRBV4-2 and TRBJ1-5; TRBD1 matches at 12 bases. The germline V gene has CDR1 LGHNA and CDR2 YNFKEQ. The CDR3 is 18 amino acids. Unmatched junction bases numbered 8, after V lost 4 bases and J lost 1 base. DNA of the CDR3: TGTGCCAGCAGCCCCCTAGTGGGACAGGGGGCGAGCAATCAGCCCCAGCATTTT. This sequence encodes CASSPLVGQGASNQPQHF.

This clone was picked up many times. The genes are TRBV18 and TRBJ2-1; a possible D gene is TRBD1 (6 bases). The CDR3 covers 16 residues. V was clipped by 0 bases and J by 4 bases, with 13 bases between them. The germline gives CDR1 KGHSH, CDR2 LQKENI. Here the CDR3 DNA reads TGTGCCAGCTCACCACCGCCAGGGGTGGGTTACAATGAGCAGTTCTTC. It codes for CASSPPPGVGYNEQFF.

The J gene is TRBJ1-2, the V gene TRBV2; D not resolved. Germline loops: CDR1 SNHLY, CDR2 FYNNEI. Trimming cost V 8 bases and J 0 bases, with 10 bases left between them. CDR3 length: 13 residues. The CDR3 DNA follows: TGTGCCAGCCGCAAGGAGGCTAACTATGGCTACACCTTC. Protein: CASRKEANYGYTF.

The chain is built from TRBV27 and TRBJ1-5; D gene uncertain. The CDR3 sequence is 13 residues long. Germline V gene lookup returns CDR1 MNHEY and CDR2 SMNVEV (reference sequence). Trimming removed 3 bases at V and 7 bases at J, with 10 bases between. The CDR3 nucleotides are TGTGCCAGCAGTTTCCTCGAGGGCCAGCCCCAGCATTTT. It is translated as CASSFLEGQPQHF.

This chain links TRBV18 with TRBJ1-1, with TRBD1 matching 12 bases. Germline V gives CDR1 KGHSH, CDR2 LQKENI. This CDR3 region has 16 residues. J gave up 5 bases and V 2 bases, and 6 bases lay outside the gene matches. In DNA form, the CDR3 reads TGTGCCAGCTCACCAACGGGACAGGGGGCGCCGACTGAAGCTTTCTTT. Its protein is CASSPTGQGAPTEAFF.

A note on this clone: This specimen includes other DNA sequences encoding the same CDR3. The rearrangement links TRBV18 to TRBJ1-1; a possible D gene is TRBD1 (6 bases). CDR3 length: 13 residues. Germline lookup yields CDR1 KGHSH and CDR2 LQKENI. Trimming took off 3 bases at V and 3 bases at J, with 8 bases between the two ends. The CDR3 DNA reads TGTGCCAGCTCACCGGCAGGGGACACTGAAGCTTTCTTT. Its protein is CASSPAGDTEAFF. Looking up the rest from reference TRBV18 and TRBJ1-1 gives the full variable domain: NAGVMQNPRHLVRRRGQEARLRCSPMKGHSHVYWYRQLPEEGLKFMVYLQKENIIDESGMPKERFSAEFPKEGPSILRIQQVVRGDSAAYFCASSPAGDTEAFFGQGTRLTVV.